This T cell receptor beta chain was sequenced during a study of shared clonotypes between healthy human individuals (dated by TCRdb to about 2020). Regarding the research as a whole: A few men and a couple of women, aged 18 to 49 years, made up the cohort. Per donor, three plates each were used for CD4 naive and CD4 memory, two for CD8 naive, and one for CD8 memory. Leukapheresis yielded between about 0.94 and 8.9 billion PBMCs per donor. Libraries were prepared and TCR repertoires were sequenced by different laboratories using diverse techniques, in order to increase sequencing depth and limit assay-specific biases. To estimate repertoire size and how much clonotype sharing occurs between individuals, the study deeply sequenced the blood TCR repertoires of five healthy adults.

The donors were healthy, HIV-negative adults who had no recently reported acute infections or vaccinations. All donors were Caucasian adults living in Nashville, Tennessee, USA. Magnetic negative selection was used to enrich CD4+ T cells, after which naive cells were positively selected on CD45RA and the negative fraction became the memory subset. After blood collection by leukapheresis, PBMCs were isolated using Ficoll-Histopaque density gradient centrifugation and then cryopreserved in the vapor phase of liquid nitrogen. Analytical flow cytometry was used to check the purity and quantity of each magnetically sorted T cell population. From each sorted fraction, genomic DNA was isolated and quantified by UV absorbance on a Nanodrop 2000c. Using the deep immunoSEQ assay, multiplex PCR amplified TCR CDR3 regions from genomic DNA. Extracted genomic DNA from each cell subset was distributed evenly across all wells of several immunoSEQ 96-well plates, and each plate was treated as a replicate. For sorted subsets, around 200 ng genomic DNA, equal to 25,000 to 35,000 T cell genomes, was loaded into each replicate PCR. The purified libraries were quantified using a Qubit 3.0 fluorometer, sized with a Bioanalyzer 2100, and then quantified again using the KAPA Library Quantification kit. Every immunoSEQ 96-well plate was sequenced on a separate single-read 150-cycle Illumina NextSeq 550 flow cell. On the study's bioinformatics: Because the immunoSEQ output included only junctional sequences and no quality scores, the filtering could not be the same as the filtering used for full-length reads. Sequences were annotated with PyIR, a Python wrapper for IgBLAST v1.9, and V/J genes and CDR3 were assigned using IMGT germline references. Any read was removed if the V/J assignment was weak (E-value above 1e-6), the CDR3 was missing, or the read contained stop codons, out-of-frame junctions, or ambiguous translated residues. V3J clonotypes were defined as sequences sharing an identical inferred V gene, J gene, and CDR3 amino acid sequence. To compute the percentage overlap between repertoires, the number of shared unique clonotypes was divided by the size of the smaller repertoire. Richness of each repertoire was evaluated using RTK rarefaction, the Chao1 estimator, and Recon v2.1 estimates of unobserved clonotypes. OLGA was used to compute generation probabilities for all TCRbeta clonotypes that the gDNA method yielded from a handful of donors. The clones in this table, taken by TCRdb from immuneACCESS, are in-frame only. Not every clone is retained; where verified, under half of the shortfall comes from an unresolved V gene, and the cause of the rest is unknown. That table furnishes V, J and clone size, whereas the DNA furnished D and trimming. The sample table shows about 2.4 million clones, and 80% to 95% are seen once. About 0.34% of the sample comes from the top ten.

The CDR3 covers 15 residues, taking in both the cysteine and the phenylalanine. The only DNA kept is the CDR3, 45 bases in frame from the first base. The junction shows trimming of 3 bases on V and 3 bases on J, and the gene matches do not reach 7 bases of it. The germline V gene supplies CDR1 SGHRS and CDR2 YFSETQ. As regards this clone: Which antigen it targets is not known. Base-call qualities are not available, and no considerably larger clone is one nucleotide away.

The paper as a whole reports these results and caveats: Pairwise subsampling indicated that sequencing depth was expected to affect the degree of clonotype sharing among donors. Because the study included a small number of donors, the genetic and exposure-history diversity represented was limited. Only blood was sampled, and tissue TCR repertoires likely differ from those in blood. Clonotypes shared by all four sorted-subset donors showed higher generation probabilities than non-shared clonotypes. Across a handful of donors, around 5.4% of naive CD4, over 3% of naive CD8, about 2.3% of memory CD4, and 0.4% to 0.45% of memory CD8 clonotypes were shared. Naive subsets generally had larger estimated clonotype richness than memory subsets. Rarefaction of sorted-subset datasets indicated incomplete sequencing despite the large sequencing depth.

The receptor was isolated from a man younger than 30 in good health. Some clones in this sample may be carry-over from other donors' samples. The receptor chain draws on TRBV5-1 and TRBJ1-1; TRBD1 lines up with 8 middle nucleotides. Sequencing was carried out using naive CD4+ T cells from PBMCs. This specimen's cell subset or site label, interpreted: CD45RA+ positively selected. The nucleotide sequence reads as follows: TGCGCCAGCAGCTCCAACAGGGGGTTGGACACTGAAGCTTTCTTT. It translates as CASSSNRGLDTEAFF.